This T cell receptor (beta chain) stems from a study of shared clonotypes between healthy human individuals. General study results and limits: Shared clonotypes across all four donors exceeded non-shared ones in generation probability.

A note on this clone: Its antigen remains unidentified.

Some clones are missing from TCRdb's copy, which holds only in-frame ones; the method was immunoSEQ multiplex PCR. Among millions of clones listed, 90% to 95% were seen once. Trimming cost V 7 bases and J 1 base, with 10 bases left between them. This CDR3 is 13 amino acids long. Germline V lookup: CDR1 MNHNY, CDR2 SVGAGI (reference sequence). This chain connects TRBV6-6 to TRBJ1-1; D perhaps matches TRBD1 (6 bases). Sequenced sample: naive CD4+ T cells sorted from blood. Subset indicated: CD45RA+ positively selected. The sequence came from a man in his late teens or twenties in good health. CDR3 in amino acids: CASNGTPNTEAFF. CDR3 nucleotides: TGTGCCAGCAATGGGACACCGAACACTGAAGCTTTCTTT.